The rows below give T cell receptor beta chains drawn from one sample of a study of vaccination effects on CD4 cells after COVID-19. These TCRs' antigens remain unknown. Data came from immunoSEQ multiplex PCR; TCRdb stores just in-frame clones and leaves some out. The sample has about 40,000 clones; around 73% are singletons. Sequencing used CD4+ T cells from PBMCs cultured without peptide, obtained after COVID-19 vaccination. Receptor source: a human donor who received a COVID-19 vaccine. The conserved cysteine and the conserved F or W are not part of the CDR3 here. Fields, in order: V gene, CDR3 protein.

>TRBV3-1/TRBV3-2
ASRLRLAGTGELF
>TRBV4-2
ASSQDWVSYNEQF
>TRBV6-6
ASSYSSSDRGYT
>TRBV29-1
SVDSLRTTDTQY
>TRBV7-2
ASSIADLTDTQY
>TRBV5-1
ASSWGGEVSGNTIY
>TRBV5-6
ASSPLTGRAEKLF
>TRBV12-5
ASGSPYITTNYGYT
>TRBV6-1
ASSEKVEGSDTQY
>TRBV4-2
ASSARQGMDGYT
>TRBV30
AWSVGANYGYT
>TRBV23-1
ASSHLPGPGQGYNTEAF
>TRBV19
ASATAGPYEQY
>TRBV9
ASSVALAGGTDTQY
>TRBV2
ASQTDRAAQH
>TRBV11-2
ASSWNEVSPLH
>TRBV7-2
ASSTDRNTEAF
>TRBV9
ASSESTVSYEQY
>TRBV6-5
ASSYRSGSSYEQY
>TRBV27
ASSAHLTDLGGYT
>TRBV5-1
ASDSGTNQETQY
>TRBV10-2
ASQPGNTGAIFVYEQY
>TRBV5-1
ASSPAVGRSTDTQY
>TRBV2
ASSEGSQYEQY
>TRBV19
ARRGTGQGNTEAF
>TRBV10-3
AVKPGGGNIQY
>TRBV7-8
ASSLEGGGLAVSDTQY
>TRBV29-1
SVDMGQGTDTQY
>TRBV23-1
ASSPFPRNSGANVLT
>TRBV3-1/TRBV3-2
ASSQAGTHHSYEQY
>TRBV6-6
ASSYSAGFGTEAF
>TRBV11-2
ASSFRQGMNTDTQY
>TRBV4-1
ASSQELAIPGELF
>TRBV13
ASSSGGSTDTQY
>TRBV3-1/TRBV3-2
ASSQIQRKETQY
>TRBV6-5
ASSYAGQNSYEQY
>TRBV19
ASQAAGEGTYEQY
>TRBV27
ASSNRQGQY
>TRBV3-1/TRBV3-2
ASSRQTGTGVWPQH
>TRBV27
ASSIQLAGWADTQY
>TRBV6-2/TRBV6-3
ASSRGQETQY
>TRBV7-7
ASSLGEKHYEQY
>TRBV18
ASSPTWLSTNEKLF
>TRBV10-3
AIRDTSGSPDTQY
>TRBV6-5
ASRGSSGGLGEQF